This TCR beta chain originates from a study of blood T cell repertoires in COVID-19. This clone was observed once. The repertoire was sequenced with immunoSEQ multiplex PCR; TCRdb's copy has only in-frame clones and lacks some. The sample consists of roughly 260,000 clones, about 89% of them appearing once. V was cut by 2 bases and J by 2 bases, with 13 bases left in between. Germline CDR1 reads LGHNA; CDR2 reads YNFKEQ. The CDR3 totals 15 residues. This sequence joins TRBV4-2 and TRBJ2-7, with a possible D match to TRBD1 (5 bases). This sequence was found in a woman aged 50 to 60 with acute or convalescent COVID-19. The sequenced sample consisted of peripheral blood. The CDR3 sequence is CASSQRIQGPYEQYF. CDR3 DNA: TGTGCCAGCAGCCAAAGAATCCAGGGTCCCTACGAGCAGTACTTC.